The 24 T cell receptor beta chains below all came from one sample that was sequenced in a study of blood T cell repertoires in COVID-19 (dated by TCRdb to 2019 to 2021). Libraries came from the immunoSEQ multiplex PCR assay. Sourced from immuneACCESS, this table was stored by TCRdb with only in-frame sequences that have V and J called. A share of the clones is absent; for the studies checked, an unresolved V gene accounts for under half, and the remainder has no known explanation. This sample is represented by 100,000 to 150,000 clones; 65% to 85% of them were singletons. Together, the top ten hold approximately 18% of the sample. The sample taken for sequencing was peripheral blood. These receptors were collected from a man aged 25 to 40 with COVID-19, enrolled during active disease.

J is TRBJ1-2 and V is TRBV5-1; 10 bases are a match to TRBD1. Germline V gene data show CDR1 as SGHRS and CDR2 as YFSETQ. After removal of 4 bases from V and 8 bases from J, the junction contained 11 bases not matched to a gene. The CDR3 has 15 amino acids. CDR3 protein: CASSLGQGGGLGYTF. DNA for the CDR3: TGCGCCAGCAGCCTAGGACAGGGGGGTGGATTGGGCTACACCTTC.

V gene TRBV19 combines with J gene TRBJ1-1; unclear D gene. The CDR3 loop spans 14 amino acids. Germline CDR1 and CDR2: LNHDA and SQIVND (reference sequence). V lost 5 bases to trimming and J lost 6 bases, with 16 bases between them. The chain's CDR3 is CASSFPGPFSEAFF. CDR3 nucleotide sequence: TGTGCCAGTAGTTTCCCGGGTCCCTTTTCTGAAGCTTTCTTT.

The chain employs TRBV9 and TRBJ2-2; TRBD2 matches 9 bases. With V trimmed by 4 bases and J by 2 bases, 9 bases remained unmatched. This CDR3 spans 17 amino acids. In germline, CDR1 is SGDLS, CDR2 YYNGEE. The CDR3 nucleotides read TGTGCCAGCAGCCCCCGCGCCCTAGCGGGAAACACCGGGGAGCTGTTTTTT. Translated, it gives CASSPRALAGNTGELFF.

The V and J genes are TRBV6-5 and TRBJ1-4; 8 bases are shared with TRBD1. This CDR3 is 14 amino acids long. Germline CDR1 MNHEY, CDR2 SVGAGI. V was clipped by 6 bases and J by 9 bases; unmatched bases: 9. CDR3 sequence: CASRTSGGSQKLFF. The CDR3 DNA reads TGTGCCAGCAGGACGTCAGGGGGCAGTCAAAAACTGTTTTTT.

This chain joins TRBV2 and TRBJ2-2; tentative D call: TRBD1 (6 bases). The ends were cut back, 6 bases at V and 6 bases at J, with 11 bases in the middle. This CDR3 comprises 13 residues. Germline loops: CDR1 SNHLY, CDR2 FYNNEI. CDR3 nucleotide sequence: TGTGCCAGCAGCAGGGGAGAGTCCGGGGAGCTGTTTTTT. Its protein is CASSRGESGELFF.

The V and J genes are TRBV5-1 and TRBJ1-1, with TRBD1 matching 7 bases. The CDR3 runs to 14 residues. The germline V gene encodes CDR1 SGHRS and CDR2 YFSETQ. V shed 1 base, J shed 3 bases, and the junction held 3 bases outside the gene matches. The DNA of the CDR3 is TGCGCCAGCAGCTTGAACAGGGGTCACACTGAAGCTTTCTTT. Translation: CASSLNRGHTEAFF. Using reference TRBV5-1 and TRBJ1-1 for the parts outside the CDR3, the full variable domain is KAGVTQTPRYLIKTRGQQVTLSCSPISGHRSVSWYQQTPGQGLQFLFEYFSETQRNKGNFPGRFSGRQFSNSRSEMNVSTLELGDSALYLCASSLNRGHTEAFFGQGTRLTVV.

The rearrangement uses TRBV7-8 and TRBJ1-5, with 9 bases fitting TRBD1. CDR3 length: 17 residues. The germline V gene has CDR1 SGHVS and CDR2 FQNEAQ. Losses at the gene ends were 1 base for V and 2 bases for J; bases not matched to a gene: 6. The CDR3 DNA is TGTGCCAGCAGCTTAGTGGACAGGGGAGCGGGCAATCAGCCCCAGCATTTT. Its translation: CASSLVDRGAGNQPQHF.

V and J are TRBV3-1 (or the pseudogene TRBV3-2) and TRBJ2-1; 7 bases are shared with TRBD1. Germline-derived CDR1 and CDR2 are LGHDT and YNNKEL (reference sequence). Trimming took 1 base from V and 8 from J; bases not matched to a gene: 8. The CDR3 covers 15 residues. For the CDR3, the DNA is TGTGCCAGCAGCCAAGCGGCAGGGGGTGGGGATGAGCAGTTCTTC. Protein: CASSQAAGGGDEQFF.

The CDR3 here is CATSRGGMGGYTF. Here the CDR3 DNA reads TGTGCCACCAGCAGAGGAGGGATGGGAGGCTACACCTTC. The V call is TRBV15, the J call TRBJ1-2, with unresolved D. This CDR3 has 13 residues. Germline CDR1 reads LNHNV; CDR2 reads YYDKDF (reference sequence). V was pared by 1 base and J by 8 bases, with 11 bases between. The full variable domain, with the rest looked up from reference TRBV15 and TRBJ1-2, is DAMVIQNPRYQVTQFGKPVTLSCSQTLNHNVMYWYQQKSSQAPKLLFHYYDKDFNNEADTPDNFQSRRPNTSFCFLDIRSPGLGDTAMYLCATSRGGMGGYTFGSGTRLTVV.

V gene TRBV19 combines with J gene TRBJ1-1; 10 bases are a match to TRBD1. Germline V gene sequence: CDR1 LNHDA, CDR2 SQIVND (reference sequence). The CDR3 totals 14 residues. V was pared by 7 bases and J by 9 bases, with 11 bases of the junction left unmatched. DNA for the CDR3: TGTGCCAGTACCCCGGGGACAGGGGCAACACAAGCTTTCTTT. It yields the protein CASTPGTGATQAFF.

The chain has TRBV20-1 and TRBJ2-3; 11 nucleotides align to TRBD2. Trimming took 3 bases from V and 4 from J; bases not matched to a gene: 15. This CDR3 is built from 18 residues. Germline lookup yields CDR1 DFQATT and CDR2 SNEGSKA (reference sequence). In DNA, the CDR3 is TGCAGTGCTAGTCTTTTAGCGGGAGGGCCCTCAAGTGCAGATACGCAGTATTTT. Its translation: CSASLLAGGPSSADTQYF.

This clone was seen a single time. The chain recombines TRBV27 with TRBJ1-1; 8 bases agree with TRBD1. The CDR3 extends over 13 amino acids. The ends lost 6 bases at V and 5 bases at J; junction bases unmatched: 5. Germline V CDR1 and CDR2: MNHEY, SMNVEV (reference sequence). The CDR3: CASRTQGGTEAFF. The CDR3 DNA sequence: TGTGCCAGCAGGACACAGGGGGGGACTGAAGCTTTCTTT.

V gene TRBV10-3 combines with J gene TRBJ1-1; D is ambiguous. With 6 bases removed from V and 1 base from J, the gap between germline ends came to 9 bases. Germline V CDR1 and CDR2: ENHRY, SYGVKD. CDR3 length: 13 amino acids. The CDR3 bases are TGTGCCATCAGCCGACACCAGAACACTGAAGCTTTCTTT. Amino acids: CAISRHQNTEAFF.

The chain carries TRBV6-6 and TRBJ2-3; maybe TRBD1 (6 bases). CDR3 length equals 16 residues. Looked up from germline, CDR1 is MNHNY and CDR2 is SVGAGI (reference sequence). Trimming removed 7 bases at V and 2 bases at J, with 19 bases between. CDR3 DNA: TGTGCCAGCAACCCGGACAGCGGTTCCCCCACAGATACGCAGTATTTT. Translation: CASNPDSGSPTDTQYF.

This sequence joins TRBV29-1 and TRBJ1-1; D not resolved. There are 12 residues in the CDR3. Trimming removed 6 bases from V and 0 bases from J, with 8 bases in between. The germline gives CDR1 SQVTM, CDR2 ANQGSEA. The CDR3 DNA sequence: TGCAGCGTCTATCAGGTGAACACTGAAGCTTTCTTT. Translating it yields CSVYQVNTEAFF.

The V call is TRBV7-3, the J call TRBJ1-6, with D tentatively TRBD1 (5 bases). The CDR3 is 14 amino acids. Germline values: CDR1 SGHTA, CDR2 FQGTGA. V lost 5 bases and J lost 4, with 9 bases in between. The CDR3 here is CASSRDSYNSPLHF. CDR3 DNA: TGTGCCAGCAGCCGGGACTCATATAATTCACCCCTCCACTTT.

The chain combines TRBV10-3 with TRBJ1-6; a weak D match, TRBD1 (6 bases). Germline V CDR1 and CDR2: ENHRY, SYGVKD. V lost 5 bases to trimming and J lost 10 bases, with 12 bases between them. The CDR3 length is 13 residues. CDR3 in DNA: TGTGCCATCAGTCCAGACAGGTCCTCACCCCTCCACTTT. Its translation is CAISPDRSSPLHF.

This chain uses TRBV7-9 with TRBJ1-5; D is unclear. The CDR3 extends over 12 amino acids. The V and J ends lost 1 base and 5 bases respectively, with 3 bases between them. Germline lookup yields CDR1 SEHNR and CDR2 FQNEAQ (reference sequence). The CDR3 nucleotides are TGTGCCAGCAGCTTAGAGCATCAGCCCCAGCATTTT. Translation gives CASSLEHQPQHF.

This sequence joins TRBV9 and TRBJ2-3; D might be TRBD1 (5 bases). The CDR3 loop spans 13 amino acids. Trimming pared 2 bases from V and 6 bases from J, leaving 10 bases between. Looked up from germline, CDR1 is SGDLS and CDR2 is YYNGEE. CDR3 sequence: CASSVTSGDTQYF. CDR3 coding DNA: TGTGCCAGCAGCGTGACTTCAGGGGATACGCAGTATTTT.

The CDR3 region has the DNA TGTGCCAGCACCCCCGGAGGTGGCAAGGAGCTGTTTTTT. Translated: CASTPGGGKELFF. This chain links TRBV12-3 or TRBV12-4 with TRBJ2-2; tentative D call: TRBD2 (5 bases). Trimming left V 7 bases short and J 10 bases short, with 16 bases between. This CDR3 region has 13 residues.

This chain links TRBV29-1 with TRBJ1-1, with no clear D. V lost 5 bases to trimming and J lost 1 base, with 8 bases between them. The germline gives CDR1 SQVTM, CDR2 ANQGSEA. The CDR3 has 12 amino acids. CDR3 amino acids: CSVWRRNTEAFF. The DNA of the CDR3 is TGCAGCGTTTGGCGGCGGAACACTGAAGCTTTCTTT.

The rearrangement joins TRBV29-1 to TRBJ2-3; TRBD2 aligns across 11 bases. Germline lookup yields CDR1 SQVTM and CDR2 ANQGSEA. Trimming cost V 6 bases and J 2 bases; bases outside gene matches: 19. There are 19 residues in the CDR3. The CDR3 bases are TGCAGCGTGATATTGACAGGGGGTAGACTAGCGGGATCCACAGATACGCAGTATTTT. Amino acid sequence: CSVILTGGRLAGSTDTQYF.

The table lists this clone with many counts. The chain combines TRBV6-6 with TRBJ1-2; 10 nucleotides match TRBD1. The CDR3 consists of 14 residues. With V trimmed by 5 bases and J by 8 bases, 8 bases remained unmatched. Germline lookup yields CDR1 MNHNY and CDR2 SVGAGI (reference sequence). The CDR3 sequence is CASSTGTGAGGYTF. As DNA, the CDR3 is TGTGCCAGCAGTACCGGGACAGGGGCAGGGGGCTACACCTTC.

This clone came up once. The chain joins TRBV6-5 to TRBJ1-4, with unresolved D. In germline, CDR1 is MNHEY, CDR2 SVGAGI. This CDR3 region has 15 residues. V dropped 6 bases and J dropped 0 bases, with 11 bases sitting between them. The CDR3 DNA follows: TGTGCCAGCAGGAACGACGGGACAACTAATGAAAAACTGTTTTTT. This sequence encodes CASRNDGTTNEKLFF.